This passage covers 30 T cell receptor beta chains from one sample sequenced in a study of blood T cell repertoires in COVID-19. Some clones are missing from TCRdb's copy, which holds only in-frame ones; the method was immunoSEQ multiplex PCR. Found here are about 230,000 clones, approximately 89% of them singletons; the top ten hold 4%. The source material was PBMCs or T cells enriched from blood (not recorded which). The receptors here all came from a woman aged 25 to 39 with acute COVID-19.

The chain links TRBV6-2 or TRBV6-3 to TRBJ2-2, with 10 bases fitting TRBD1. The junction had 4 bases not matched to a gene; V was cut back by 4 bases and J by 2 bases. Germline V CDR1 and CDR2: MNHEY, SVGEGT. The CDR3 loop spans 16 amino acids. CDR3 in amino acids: CASSSDRGRNTGELFF. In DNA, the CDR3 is TGTGCCAGCAGTTCCGACAGGGGGCGAAACACCGGGGAGCTGTTTTTT.

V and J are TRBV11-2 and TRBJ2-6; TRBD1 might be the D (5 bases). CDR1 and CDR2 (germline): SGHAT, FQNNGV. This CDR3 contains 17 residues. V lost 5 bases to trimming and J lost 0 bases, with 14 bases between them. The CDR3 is CASSQGYPSSGANVLTF. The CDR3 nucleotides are TGTGCCAGCAGCCAGGGCTACCCATCCTCTGGGGCCAACGTCCTGACTTTC.

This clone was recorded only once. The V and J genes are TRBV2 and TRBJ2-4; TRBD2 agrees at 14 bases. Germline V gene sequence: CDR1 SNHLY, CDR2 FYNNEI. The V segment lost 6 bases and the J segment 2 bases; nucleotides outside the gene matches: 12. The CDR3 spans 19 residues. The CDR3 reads CASRQPGLAGAGTKNIQYF. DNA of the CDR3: TGTGCCAGCAGACAACCGGGACTAGCGGGGGCGGGAACCAAAAACATTCAGTACTTC.

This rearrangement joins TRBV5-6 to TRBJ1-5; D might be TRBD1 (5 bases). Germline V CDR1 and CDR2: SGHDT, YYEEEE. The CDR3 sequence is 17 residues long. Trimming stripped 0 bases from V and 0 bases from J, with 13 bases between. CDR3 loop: CASSLARAGYSNQPQHF. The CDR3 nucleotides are TGTGCCAGCAGCTTGGCCAGGGCAGGTTATAGCAATCAGCCCCAGCATTTT.

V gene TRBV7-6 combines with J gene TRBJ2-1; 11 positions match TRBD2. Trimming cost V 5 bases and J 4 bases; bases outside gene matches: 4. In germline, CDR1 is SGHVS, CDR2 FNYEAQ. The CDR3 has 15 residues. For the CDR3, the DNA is TGTGCCAGCAGCATTAGCGGGGGGGTATACAATGAGCAGTTCTTC. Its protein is CASSISGGVYNEQFF.

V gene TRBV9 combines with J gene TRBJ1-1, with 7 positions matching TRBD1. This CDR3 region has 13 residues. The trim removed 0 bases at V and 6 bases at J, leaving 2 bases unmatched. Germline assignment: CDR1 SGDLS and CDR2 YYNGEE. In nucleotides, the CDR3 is TGTGCCAGCAGCGTAGACCAGGGGGCTGAAGCTTTCTTT. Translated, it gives CASSVDQGAEAFF.

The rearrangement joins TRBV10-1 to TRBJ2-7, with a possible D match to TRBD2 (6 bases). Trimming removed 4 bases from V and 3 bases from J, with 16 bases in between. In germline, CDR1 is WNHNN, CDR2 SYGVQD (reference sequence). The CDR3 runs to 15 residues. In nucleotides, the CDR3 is TGCGCCAGCAGTGCGTTTAGCGGATTATACTACGAGCAGTACTTC. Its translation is CASSAFSGLYYEQYF.

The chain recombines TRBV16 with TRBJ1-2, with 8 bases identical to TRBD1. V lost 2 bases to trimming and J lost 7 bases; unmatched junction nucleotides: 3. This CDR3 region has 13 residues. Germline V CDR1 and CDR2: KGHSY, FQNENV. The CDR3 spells CASSQRTGSGYTF. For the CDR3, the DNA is TGTGCCAGCAGCCAACGGACAGGGAGTGGCTACACCTTC.

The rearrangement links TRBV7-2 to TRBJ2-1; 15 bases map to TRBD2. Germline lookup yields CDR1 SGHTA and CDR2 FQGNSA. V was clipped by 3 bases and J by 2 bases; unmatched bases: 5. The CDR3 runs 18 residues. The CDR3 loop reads CASSFRTSGGGTYNEQFF. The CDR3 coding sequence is TGTGCCAGCAGCTTCCGGACTAGCGGGGGGGGAACCTACAATGAGCAGTTCTTC. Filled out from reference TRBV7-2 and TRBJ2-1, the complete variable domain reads GAGVSQSPSNKVTEKGKDVELRCDPISGHTALYWYRQSLGQGLEFLIYFQGNSAPDKSGLPSDRFSAERTGGSVSTLTIQRTQQEDSAVYLCASSFRTSGGGTYNEQFFGPGTRLTVL.

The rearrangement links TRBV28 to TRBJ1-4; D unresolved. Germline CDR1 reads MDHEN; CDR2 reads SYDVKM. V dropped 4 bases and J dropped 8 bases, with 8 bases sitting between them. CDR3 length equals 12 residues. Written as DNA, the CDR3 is TGTGCCAGCAGTTCCACGGGGGAAAAACTGTTTTTT. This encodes CASSSTGEKLFF.

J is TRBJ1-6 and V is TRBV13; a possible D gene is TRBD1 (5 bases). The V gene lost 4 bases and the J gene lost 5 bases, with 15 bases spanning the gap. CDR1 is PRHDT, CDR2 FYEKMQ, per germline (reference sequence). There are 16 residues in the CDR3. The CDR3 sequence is CASSSLLGGDNSPLHF. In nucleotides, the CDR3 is TGTGCCAGCAGCTCCCTATTGGGGGGGGATAATTCACCCCTCCACTTT.

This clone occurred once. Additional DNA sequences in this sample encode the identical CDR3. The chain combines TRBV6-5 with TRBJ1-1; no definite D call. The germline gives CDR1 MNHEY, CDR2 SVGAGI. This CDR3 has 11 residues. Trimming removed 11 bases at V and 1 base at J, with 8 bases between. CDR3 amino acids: CASRGNTEAFF. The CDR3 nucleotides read TGTGCCTCGCGGGGGAACACTGAAGCTTTCTTT.

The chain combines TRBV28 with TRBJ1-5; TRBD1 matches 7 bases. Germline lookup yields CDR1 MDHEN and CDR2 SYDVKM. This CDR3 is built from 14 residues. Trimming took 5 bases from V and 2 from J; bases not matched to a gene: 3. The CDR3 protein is CASSPGTGNQPQHF. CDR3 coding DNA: TGTGCCAGCAGTCCCGGGACAGGCAATCAGCCCCAGCATTTT. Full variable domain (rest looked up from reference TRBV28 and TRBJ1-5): DVKVTQSSRYLVKRTGEKVFLECVQDMDHENMFWYRQDPGLGLRLIYFSYDVKMKEKGDIPEGYSVSREKKERFSLILESASTNQTSMYLCASSPGTGNQPQHFGDGTRLSIL.

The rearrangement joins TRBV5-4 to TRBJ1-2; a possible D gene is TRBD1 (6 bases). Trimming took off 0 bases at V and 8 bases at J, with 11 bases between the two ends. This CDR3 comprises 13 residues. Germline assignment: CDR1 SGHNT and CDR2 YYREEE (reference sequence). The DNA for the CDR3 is TGTGCCAGCAGCTTGGGAGGGGGGGACGGCTACACCTTC. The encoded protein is CASSLGGGDGYTF.

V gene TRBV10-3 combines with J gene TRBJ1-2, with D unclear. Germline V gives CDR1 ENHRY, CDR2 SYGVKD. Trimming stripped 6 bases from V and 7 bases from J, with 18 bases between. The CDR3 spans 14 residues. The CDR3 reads CAISPGPGEGGYTF. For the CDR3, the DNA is TGTGCCATCAGCCCCGGCCCGGGAGAGGGTGGCTACACCTTC.

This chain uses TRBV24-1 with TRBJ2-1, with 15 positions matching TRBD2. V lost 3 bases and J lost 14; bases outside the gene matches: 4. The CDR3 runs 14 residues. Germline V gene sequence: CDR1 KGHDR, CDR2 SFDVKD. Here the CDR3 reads CATSDIGLAGGKFF. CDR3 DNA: TGTGCCACCAGTGATATAGGACTAGCGGGGGGGAAGTTCTTC.

CDR3 DNA sequence: TGTGCCAGCTTAGACAGGGGATTCGCTGAAGCTTTCTTT. Its protein product is CASLDRGFAEAFF. The chain combines TRBV5-5 with TRBJ1-1; TRBD1 aligns across 8 bases. With V trimmed by 7 bases and J by 6 bases, 8 bases remained unmatched. Germline assignment: CDR1 SGHKS and CDR2 YYEKEE (reference sequence). CDR3 size: 13 residues. The whole variable domain, filled in from reference TRBV5-5 and TRBJ1-1, reads DAGVTQSPTHLIKTRGQQVTLRCSPISGHKSVSWYQQVLGQGPQFIFQYYEKEERGRGNFPDRFSARQFPNYSSELNVNALLLGDSALYLCASLDRGFAEAFFGQGTRLTVV.

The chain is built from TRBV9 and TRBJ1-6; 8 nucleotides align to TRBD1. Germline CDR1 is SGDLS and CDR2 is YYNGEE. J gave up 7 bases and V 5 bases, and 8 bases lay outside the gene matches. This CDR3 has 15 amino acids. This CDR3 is CASSTQGAMNSPLHF. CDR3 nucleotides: TGTGCCAGCAGTACTCAGGGGGCAATGAATTCACCCCTCCACTTT.

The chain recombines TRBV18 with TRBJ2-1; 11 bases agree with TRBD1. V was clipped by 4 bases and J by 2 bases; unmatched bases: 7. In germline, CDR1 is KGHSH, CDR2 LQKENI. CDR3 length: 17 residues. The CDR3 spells CASSLWTGGNPYNEQFF. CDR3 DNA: TGTGCCAGCTCACTTTGGACAGGGGGCAACCCCTACAATGAGCAGTTCTTC. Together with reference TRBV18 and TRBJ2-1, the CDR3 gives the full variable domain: NAGVMQNPRHLVRRRGQEARLRCSPMKGHSHVYWYRQLPEEGLKFMVYLQKENIIDESGMPKERFSAEFPKEGPSILRIQQVVRGDSAAYFCASSLWTGGNPYNEQFFGPGTRLTVL.

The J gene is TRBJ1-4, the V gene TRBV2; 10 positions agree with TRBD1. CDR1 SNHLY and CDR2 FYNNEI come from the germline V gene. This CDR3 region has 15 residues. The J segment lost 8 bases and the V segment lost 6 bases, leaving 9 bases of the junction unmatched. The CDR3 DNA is TGTGCCAGCAGAGTGCGGACAGGGGGGTTCGAAAAACTGTTTTTT. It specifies CASRVRTGGFEKLFF.

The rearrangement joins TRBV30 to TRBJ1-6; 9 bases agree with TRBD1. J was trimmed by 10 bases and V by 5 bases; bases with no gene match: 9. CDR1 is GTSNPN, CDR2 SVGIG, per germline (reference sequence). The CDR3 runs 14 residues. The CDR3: CAWLTGGLGSPLHF. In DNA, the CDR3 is TGTGCCTGGCTGACAGGGGGATTAGGATCACCCCTCCACTTT.

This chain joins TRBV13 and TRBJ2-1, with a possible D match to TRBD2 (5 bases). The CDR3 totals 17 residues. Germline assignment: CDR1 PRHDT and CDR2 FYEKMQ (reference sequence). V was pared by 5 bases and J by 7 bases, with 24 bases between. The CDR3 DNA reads TGTGCCAGCAGCCCCAGAGGTGGCCGGGGAAGGGTGAATGAGCAGTTCTTC. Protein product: CASSPRGGRGRVNEQFF.

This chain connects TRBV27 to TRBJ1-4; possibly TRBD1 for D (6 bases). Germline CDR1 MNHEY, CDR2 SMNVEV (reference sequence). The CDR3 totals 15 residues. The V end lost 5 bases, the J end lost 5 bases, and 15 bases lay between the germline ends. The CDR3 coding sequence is TGTGCCAGCAGTCGGGGGGACAAACGAAATGAAAAACTGTTTTTT. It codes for CASSRGDKRNEKLFF.

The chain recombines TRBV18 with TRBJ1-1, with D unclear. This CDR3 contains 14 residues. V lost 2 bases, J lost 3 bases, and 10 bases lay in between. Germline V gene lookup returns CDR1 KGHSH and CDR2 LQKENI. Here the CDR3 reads CASSPLRRDTEAFF. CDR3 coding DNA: TGTGCCAGCTCACCATTGCGGAGAGACACTGAAGCTTTCTTT.

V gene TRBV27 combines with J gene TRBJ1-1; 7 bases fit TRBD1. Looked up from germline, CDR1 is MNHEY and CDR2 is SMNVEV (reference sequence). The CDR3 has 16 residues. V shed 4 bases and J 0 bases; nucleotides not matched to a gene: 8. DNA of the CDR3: TGTGCCAGCAGTTCGACAGGGCAGGGAATGAACACTGAAGCTTTCTTT. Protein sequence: CASSSTGQGMNTEAFF.

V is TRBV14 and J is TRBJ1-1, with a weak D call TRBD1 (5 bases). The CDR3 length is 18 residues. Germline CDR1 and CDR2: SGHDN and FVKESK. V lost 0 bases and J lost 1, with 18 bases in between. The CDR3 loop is CASSQDRRQGGPNTEAFF. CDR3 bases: TGTGCCAGCAGCCAAGATCGGCGTCAGGGAGGCCCGAACACTGAAGCTTTCTTT.

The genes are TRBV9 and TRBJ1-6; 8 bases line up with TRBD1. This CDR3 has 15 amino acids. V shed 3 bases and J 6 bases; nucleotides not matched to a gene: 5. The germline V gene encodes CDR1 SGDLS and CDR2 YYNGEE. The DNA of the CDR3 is TGTGCCAGCAGCGAATCACAGGGGGGTAATTCACCCCTCCACTTT. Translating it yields CASSESQGGNSPLHF.

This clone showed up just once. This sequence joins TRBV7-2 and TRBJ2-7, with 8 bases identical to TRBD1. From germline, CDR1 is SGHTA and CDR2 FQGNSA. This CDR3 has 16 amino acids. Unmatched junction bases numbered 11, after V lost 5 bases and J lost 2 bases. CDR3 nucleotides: TGTGCCAGCAGCCCGAGAACGGGACAGGCTACCTACGAGCAGTACTTC. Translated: CASSPRTGQATYEQYF.

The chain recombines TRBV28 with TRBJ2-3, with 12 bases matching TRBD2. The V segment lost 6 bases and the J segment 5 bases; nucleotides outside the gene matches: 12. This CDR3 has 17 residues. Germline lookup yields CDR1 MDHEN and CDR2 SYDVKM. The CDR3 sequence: CASSLVSSGGAGDTQYF. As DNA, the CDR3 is TGTGCCAGCAGCCTCGTATCTAGCGGGGGGGCGGGAGATACGCAGTATTTT.

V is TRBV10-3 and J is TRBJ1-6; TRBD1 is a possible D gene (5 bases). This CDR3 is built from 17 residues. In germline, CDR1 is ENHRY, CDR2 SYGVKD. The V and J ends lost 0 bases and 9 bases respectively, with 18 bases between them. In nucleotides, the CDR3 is TGTGCCATCAGTGAGTCGGATGGGGGGTATCAAGGTTCACCCCTCCACTTT. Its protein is CAISESDGGYQGSPLHF.